This T cell receptor (beta chain) emerged from a study of T-cell reconstitution after alpha-beta-depleted transplantation in children. Comments on this clonotype: Its antigen is not known.

V lost 2 bases to trimming and J lost 4 bases; unmatched junction nucleotides: 5. The germline V gene has CDR1 SGHTA and CDR2 FQGNSA. The CDR3 extends over 16 amino acids. Study findings and constraints: At around two months after transplant, the alpha-beta T cells were reportedly derived from several hundred expanded clones that came from non-depleted graft cells. Among T cells one year after transplant, newly produced cells accounted for most counts and diversity.

TCRbeta library construction was performed incorporating unique molecular identifiers. TCRdb passed the PCR reads through MiXCR, listing each CDR3 protein once. This sample has about 510,000 distinct CDR3 sequences, with roughly 10% found just once. The gene calls are TRBV7-2 and TRBJ2-1, with 10 bases that match TRBD2. The material was PBMCs, mostly from graft donor cells, obtained 180 days after TCRalphabeta/CD19-depleted stem cell transplant. This receptor was obtained from a female patient aged 2-15 years who had a stem cell transplant for aplastic anemia, so the T cells may come from the graft donor. CDR3 nucleotide sequence: TGTGCCAGCAGCTTATCAACTAGCGGGATATACAATGAGCAGTTCTTC. Residues: CASSLSTSGIYNEQFF.